This TCR beta chain was captured in a study of blood T cell repertoires in COVID-19. Looking at the study overall: PBMCs, B-cell-depleted T cells, or T cells were the source of the cDNA or gDNA that made up the material.

Regarding this clone: Other nucleotide sequences in the sample specify the same CDR3.

Germline CDR1 MDHEN, CDR2 SYDVKM. The CDR3 consists of 14 residues. V lost 3 bases and J lost 2, with 8 bases in between. Clones were sequenced by immunoSEQ multiplex PCR, and TCRdb holds only the in-frame ones, with some missing. The data hold 65,000 to 80,000 clones, with 70% to 90% observed a single time. The sequence came from a man over 45 with active COVID-19. The chain joins TRBV28 to TRBJ1-5, with a tentative D call TRBD1 (5 bases). The sample consisted of peripheral blood. In nucleotides, the CDR3 is TGTGCCAGCAGTTTGGGGCAGGGCAATCAGCCCCAGCATTTT. Translation gives CASSLGQGNQPQHF.